Listed below are T cell receptor beta chains from one sample, sequenced in a study of OX40 agonist ivuxolimab in advanced cancers. Produced via immunoSEQ multiplex PCR; TCRdb's table is partial and in-frame only. This table holds 50,000 to 65,000 clones, about 90% found once. The sample consisted of CD4+ or CD8+ T cells sorted from blood, taken in a trial of the OX40 agonist ivuxolimab. The receptor set was obtained from an adult with an advanced solid tumor such as melanoma, head and neck, liver or kidney cancer. Each CDR3 is given with its conserved first and last residue. A D gene is named only where the DNA matches it firmly. Not all rows give a size; the values are once, few, many and, for expanded clones, a class.

clone_size: NA; j_call: TRBJ2-1; v_call: TRBV19; d_call: NA; cdr3_aa: CASSIARFYNEQFF; cdr3_nt: TGTGCCAGTAGTATCGCGCGGTTCTACAATGAGCAGTTCTTC
clone_size: once; j_call: TRBJ1-5; v_call: TRBV6-5; d_call: NA; cdr3_aa: CASSFTNQPQHF; cdr3_nt: TGTGCCAGCAGTTTCACCAATCAGCCCCAGCATTTT
clone_size: few; j_call: TRBJ2-7; v_call: TRBV7-9; d_call: NA; cdr3_aa: CASSQVGEQYF; cdr3_nt: TGTGCCAGCAGCCAGGTGGGGGAGCAGTACTTC
clone_size: NA; j_call: TRBJ1-5; v_call: TRBV7-9; d_call: TRBD1; cdr3_aa: CASSLTGTDSNQPQHF; cdr3_nt: TGTGCCAGCAGCTTAACCGGGACAGATAGCAATCAGCCCCAGCATTTT
clone_size: NA; j_call: TRBJ2-3; v_call: TRBV6-5; d_call: TRBD2; cdr3_aa: CASSYRTSGTDTQYF; cdr3_nt: TGTGCCAGCAGTTACCGGACTAGCGGCACAGATACGCAGTATTTT
clone_size: few; j_call: TRBJ2-7; v_call: TRBV6-1; d_call: TRBD2; cdr3_aa: CASSQGLAAFYEQYF; cdr3_nt: TGTGCCAGCAGTCAAGGACTAGCGGCTTTCTACGAGCAGTACTTC
clone_size: NA; j_call: TRBJ2-1; v_call: TRBV10-2; d_call: NA; cdr3_aa: CASSESNSVANNEQFF; cdr3_nt: TGCGCCAGCAGTGAGTCGAATTCCGTGGCCAACAATGAGCAGTTCTTC
clone_size: NA; j_call: TRBJ2-5; v_call: TRBV6-5; d_call: TRBD2; cdr3_aa: CASRSGLAGQETQYF; cdr3_nt: TGTGCCAGCAGATCGGGACTAGCGGGGCAAGAGACCCAGTACTTC
clone_size: NA; j_call: TRBJ1-1; v_call: TRBV29-1; d_call: TRBD1; cdr3_aa: CSVRGQDLNTEAFF; cdr3_nt: TGCAGCGTTCGTGGACAGGACCTAAACACTGAAGCTTTCTTT
clone_size: once; j_call: TRBJ2-7; v_call: TRBV19; d_call: NA; cdr3_aa: CASSTGYNEQYF; cdr3_nt: TGTGCCAGTAGTACAGGGTACAACGAGCAGTACTTC
clone_size: NA; j_call: TRBJ1-2; v_call: TRBV30; d_call: NA; cdr3_aa: CAWSGVDPYGYTF; cdr3_nt: TGTGCCTGGAGTGGCGTGGACCCTTATGGCTACACCTTC
clone_size: NA; j_call: TRBJ2-6; v_call: TRBV5-1; d_call: NA; cdr3_aa: CASSDWGSGANVLTF; cdr3_nt: TGCGCCAGCAGCGACTGGGGGTCTGGGGCCAACGTCCTGACTTTC
clone_size: NA; j_call: TRBJ1-4; v_call: TRBV5-1; d_call: NA; cdr3_aa: CASSSQGPGEKLFF; cdr3_nt: TGCGCCAGCAGCTCACAGGGTCCGGGTGAAAAACTGTTTTTT
clone_size: NA; j_call: TRBJ2-1; v_call: TRBV10-2; d_call: NA; cdr3_aa: CASSESNPYNEQFF; cdr3_nt: TGCGCCAGCAGTGAGTCGAACCCATACAATGAGCAGTTCTTC
clone_size: few; j_call: TRBJ1-2; v_call: TRBV28; d_call: NA; cdr3_aa: CASRGTVDSGYTF; cdr3_nt: TGTGCCAGCAGGGGGACGGTGGATTCTGGCTACACCTTC
clone_size: NA; j_call: TRBJ1-4; v_call: TRBV19; d_call: TRBD1; cdr3_aa: CASSMRPGGPNEKLFF; cdr3_nt: TGTGCCAGTAGTATGCGTCCAGGGGGCCCCAATGAAAAACTGTTTTTT
clone_size: NA; j_call: TRBJ1-5; v_call: TRBV10-3; d_call: TRBD1; cdr3_aa: CAISAGQVSNQPQHF; cdr3_nt: TGTGCCATCAGCGCTGGACAGGTTAGCAATCAGCCCCAGCATTTT
clone_size: once; j_call: TRBJ2-7; v_call: TRBV6-6; d_call: TRBD1; cdr3_aa: CASGTLHRGSYEQYF; cdr3_nt: TGTGCCAGCGGTACATTACACAGGGGTTCCTACGAGCAGTACTTC
clone_size: NA; j_call: TRBJ1-2; v_call: TRBV5-4; d_call: TRBD1; cdr3_aa: CASSQDRGYGYTF; cdr3_nt: TGTGCCAGCAGCCAGGACAGGGGCTATGGCTACACCTTC
clone_size: NA; j_call: TRBJ2-1; v_call: TRBV30; d_call: TRBD1; cdr3_aa: CAWSVQGRSEQFF; cdr3_nt: TGTGCCTGGAGTGTACAGGGGCGGAGTGAGCAGTTCTTC
clone_size: NA; j_call: TRBJ1-1; v_call: TRBV7-2; d_call: NA; cdr3_aa: CASSSSRNTEAFF; cdr3_nt: TGTGCCAGCAGCTCCAGTCGGAACACTGAAGCTTTCTTT
clone_size: NA; j_call: TRBJ2-5; v_call: TRBV5-1; d_call: NA; cdr3_aa: CASSLSIVGKTQYF; cdr3_nt: TGCGCCAGCAGCTTGTCAATAGTTGGCAAGACCCAGTACTTC
clone_size: NA; j_call: TRBJ2-2; v_call: TRBV5-1; d_call: TRBD2; cdr3_aa: CASSLALAGYTGELFF; cdr3_nt: TGCGCCAGCAGCTTGGCCCTAGCGGGATACACCGGGGAGCTGTTTTTT
clone_size: NA; j_call: TRBJ2-6; v_call: TRBV7-8; d_call: NA; cdr3_aa: CASSLLRTRGVLTF; cdr3_nt: TGTGCCAGCAGCTTACTTAGGACACGGGGCGTCCTGACTTTC
clone_size: NA; j_call: TRBJ1-2; v_call: TRBV7-8; d_call: NA; cdr3_aa: CASSENLYGYTF; cdr3_nt: TGTGCCAGCAGCGAGAACTTATATGGCTACACCTTC
clone_size: NA; j_call: TRBJ2-5; v_call: TRBV5-1; d_call: TRBD2; cdr3_aa: CASSLRVASGQETQYF; cdr3_nt: TGCGCCAGCAGCCTCCGTGTGGCTAGCGGCCAAGAGACCCAGTACTTC
clone_size: NA; j_call: TRBJ2-7; v_call: TRBV2; d_call: NA; cdr3_aa: CASWYTYEQYF; cdr3_nt: TGTGCCAGCTGGTACACCTACGAGCAGTACTTC
clone_size: NA; j_call: TRBJ2-1; v_call: TRBV19; d_call: TRBD1; cdr3_aa: CASNDPGQSYNEQFF; cdr3_nt: TGTGCCAGTAACGACCCGGGACAGTCCTACAATGAGCAGTTCTTC
clone_size: NA; j_call: TRBJ2-3; v_call: TRBV6-4; d_call: NA; cdr3_aa: CASSGQPTDTQYF; cdr3_nt: TGTGCCAGCAGTGGACAACCCACAGATACGCAGTATTTT
clone_size: NA; j_call: TRBJ1-4; v_call: TRBV2; d_call: TRBD1; cdr3_aa: CASSGGTGGGSSEKLFF; cdr3_nt: TGTGCCAGCAGTGGGGGGACAGGGGGCGGAAGTAGTGAAAAACTGTTTTTT
clone_size: few; j_call: TRBJ2-7; v_call: TRBV18; d_call: NA; cdr3_aa: CASSPSTGSYEQYF; cdr3_nt: TGTGCCAGCTCACCGTCGACTGGATCCTACGAGCAGTACTTC
clone_size: few; j_call: TRBJ2-1; v_call: TRBV5-1; d_call: NA; cdr3_aa: CASSSQWEQFF; cdr3_nt: TGCGCCAGCAGCTCCCAATGGGAGCAGTTCTTC
clone_size: NA; j_call: TRBJ2-1; v_call: TRBV27; d_call: TRBD2; cdr3_aa: CASRWTSGSSSYNEQFF; cdr3_nt: TGTGCCAGTAGGTGGACTAGCGGGAGCTCCTCCTACAATGAGCAGTTCTTC